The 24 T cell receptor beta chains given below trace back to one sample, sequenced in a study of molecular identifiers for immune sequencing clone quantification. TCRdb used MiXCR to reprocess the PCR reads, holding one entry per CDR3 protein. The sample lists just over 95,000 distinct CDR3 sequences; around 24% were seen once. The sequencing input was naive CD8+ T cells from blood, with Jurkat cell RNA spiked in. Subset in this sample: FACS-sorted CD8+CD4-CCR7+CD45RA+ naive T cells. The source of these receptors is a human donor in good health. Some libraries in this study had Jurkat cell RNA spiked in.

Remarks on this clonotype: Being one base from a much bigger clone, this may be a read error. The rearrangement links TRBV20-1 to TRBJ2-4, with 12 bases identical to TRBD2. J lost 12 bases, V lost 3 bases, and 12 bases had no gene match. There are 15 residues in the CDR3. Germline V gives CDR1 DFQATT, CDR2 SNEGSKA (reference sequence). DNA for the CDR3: TGCAGTGCTAGGAAGCCTAGCGGGAGGGCGATTGCTCAGTACTTC. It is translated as CSARKPSGRAIAQYF.

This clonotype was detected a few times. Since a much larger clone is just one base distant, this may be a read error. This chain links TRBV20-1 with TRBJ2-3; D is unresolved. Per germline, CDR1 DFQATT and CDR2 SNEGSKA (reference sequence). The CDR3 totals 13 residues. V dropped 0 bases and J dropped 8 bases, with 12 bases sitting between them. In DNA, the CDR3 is TGCAGTGCTAGAGATCCTAGGGAACGTACGCAGTATTTT. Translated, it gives CSARDPRERTQYF.

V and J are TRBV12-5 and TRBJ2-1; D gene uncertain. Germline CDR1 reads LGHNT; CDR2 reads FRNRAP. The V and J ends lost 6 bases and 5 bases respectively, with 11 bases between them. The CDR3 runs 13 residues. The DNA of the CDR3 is TGTGCTAGTGGCCTCGGAAGGGACAATGAGCAGTTCTTC. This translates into CASGLGRDNEQFF.

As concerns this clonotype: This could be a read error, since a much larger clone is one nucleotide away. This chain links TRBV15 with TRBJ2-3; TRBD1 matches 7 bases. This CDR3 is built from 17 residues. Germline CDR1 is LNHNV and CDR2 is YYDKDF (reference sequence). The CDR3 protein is CASSRPRPGQLPDTQYF. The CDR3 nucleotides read TGTGCCTCCAGCAGACCCAGACCGGGACAGCTCCCAGATACGCAGTATTTT.

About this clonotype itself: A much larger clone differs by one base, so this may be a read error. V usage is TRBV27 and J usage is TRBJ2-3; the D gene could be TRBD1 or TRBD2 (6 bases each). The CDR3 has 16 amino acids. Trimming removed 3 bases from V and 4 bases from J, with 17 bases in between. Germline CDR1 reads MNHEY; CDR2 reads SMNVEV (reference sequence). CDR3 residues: CASSFTRGAGPDTQYF. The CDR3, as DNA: TGTGCCAGCAGTTTTACGAGGGGGGCGGGTCCAGATACGCAGTATTTT.

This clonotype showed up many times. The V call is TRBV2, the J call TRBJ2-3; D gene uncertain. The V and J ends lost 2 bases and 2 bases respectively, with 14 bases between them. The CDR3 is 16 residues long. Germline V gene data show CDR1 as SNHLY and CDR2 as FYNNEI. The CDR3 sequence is CASSERAGRNTDTQYF. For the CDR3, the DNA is TGTGCCAGCAGTGAACGCGCCGGTAGAAACACAGATACGCAGTATTTT. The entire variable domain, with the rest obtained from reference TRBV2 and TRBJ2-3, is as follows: EPEVTQTPSHQVTQMGQEVILRCVPISNHLYFYWYRQILGQKVEFLVSFYNNEISEKSEIFDDQFSVERPDGSNFTLKIRSTKLEDSAMYFCASSERAGRNTDTQYFGPGTRLTVL.

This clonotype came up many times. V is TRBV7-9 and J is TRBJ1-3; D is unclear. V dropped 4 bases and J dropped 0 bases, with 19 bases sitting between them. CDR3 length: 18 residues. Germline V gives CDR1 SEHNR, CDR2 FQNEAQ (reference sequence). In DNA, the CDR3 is TGTGCCAGCAGCTCCGCCGACGGAGGACCATTCTCTGGAAACACCATATATTTT. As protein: CASSSADGGPFSGNTIYF.

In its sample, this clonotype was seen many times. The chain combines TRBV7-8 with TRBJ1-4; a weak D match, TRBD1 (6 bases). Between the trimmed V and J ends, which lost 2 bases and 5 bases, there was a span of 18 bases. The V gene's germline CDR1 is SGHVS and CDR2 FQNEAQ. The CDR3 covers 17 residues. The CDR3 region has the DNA TGTGCCAGCAGCTTATCGGGGTCGGGGGGCGAGAATGAAAAACTGTTTTTT. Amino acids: CASSLSGSGGENEKLFF.

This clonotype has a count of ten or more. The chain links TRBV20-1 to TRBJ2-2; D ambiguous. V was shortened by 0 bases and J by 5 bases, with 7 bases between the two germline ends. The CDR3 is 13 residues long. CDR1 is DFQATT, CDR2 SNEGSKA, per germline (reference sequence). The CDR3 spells CSARDYRTGELFF. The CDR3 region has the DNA TGCAGTGCTAGAGATTATAGAACCGGGGAGCTGTTTTTT.

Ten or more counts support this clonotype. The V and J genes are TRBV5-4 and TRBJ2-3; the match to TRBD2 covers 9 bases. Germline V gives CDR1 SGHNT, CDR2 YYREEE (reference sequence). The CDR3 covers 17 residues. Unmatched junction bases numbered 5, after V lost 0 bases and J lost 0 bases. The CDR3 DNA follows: TGTGCCAGCAGCTTGGTGGCGGGAGGGCCTAGCACAGATACGCAGTATTTT. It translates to CASSLVAGGPSTDTQYF.

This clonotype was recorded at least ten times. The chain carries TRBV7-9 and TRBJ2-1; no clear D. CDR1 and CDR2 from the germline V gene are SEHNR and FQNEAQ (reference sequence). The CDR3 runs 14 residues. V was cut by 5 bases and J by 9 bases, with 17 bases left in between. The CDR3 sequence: CASSVVGWDTEQFF. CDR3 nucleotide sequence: TGTGCCAGCAGCGTGGTGGGGTGGGATACTGAGCAGTTCTTC.

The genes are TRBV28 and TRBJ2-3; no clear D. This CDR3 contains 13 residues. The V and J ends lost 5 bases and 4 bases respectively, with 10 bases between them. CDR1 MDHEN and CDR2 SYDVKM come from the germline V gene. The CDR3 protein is CASSPIDADTQYF. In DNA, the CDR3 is TGTGCCAGCAGTCCCATTGACGCAGATACGCAGTATTTT.

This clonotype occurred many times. The CDR3 DNA reads as TGTGCCAGCAGCGTATCCGTAGGGGTTACTGAAGCTTTCTTT. It codes for CASSVSVGVTEAFF. The V and J genes are TRBV9 and TRBJ1-1; tentative D call: TRBD1 (5 bases). Germline CDR1 is SGDLS and CDR2 is YYNGEE. The ends were cut back, 1 base at V and 5 bases at J, with 12 bases in the middle. The CDR3 covers 14 residues.

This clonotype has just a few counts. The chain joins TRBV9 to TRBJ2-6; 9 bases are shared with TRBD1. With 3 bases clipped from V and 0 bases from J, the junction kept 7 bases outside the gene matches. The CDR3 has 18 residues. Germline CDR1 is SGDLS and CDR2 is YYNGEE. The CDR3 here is CASSDPAQGASGANVLTF. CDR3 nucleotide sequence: TGTGCCAGCAGCGACCCTGCACAGGGGGCCTCTGGGGCCAACGTCCTGACTTTC.

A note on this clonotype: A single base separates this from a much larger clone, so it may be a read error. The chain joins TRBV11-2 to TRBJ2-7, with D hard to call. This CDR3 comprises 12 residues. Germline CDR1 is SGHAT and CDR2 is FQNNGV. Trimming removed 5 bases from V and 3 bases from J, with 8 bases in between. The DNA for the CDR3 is TGTGCCAGCAGCCCCGCTCTCTACGAGCAGTACTTC. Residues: CASSPALYEQYF.

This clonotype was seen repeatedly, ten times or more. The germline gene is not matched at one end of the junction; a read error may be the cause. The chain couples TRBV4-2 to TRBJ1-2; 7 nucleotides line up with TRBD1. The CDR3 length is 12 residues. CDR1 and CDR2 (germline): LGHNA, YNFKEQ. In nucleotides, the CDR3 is TGTGCCAGCCGCCAGGGGGGCGACGGCTACACCTTC. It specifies CASRQGGDGYTF.

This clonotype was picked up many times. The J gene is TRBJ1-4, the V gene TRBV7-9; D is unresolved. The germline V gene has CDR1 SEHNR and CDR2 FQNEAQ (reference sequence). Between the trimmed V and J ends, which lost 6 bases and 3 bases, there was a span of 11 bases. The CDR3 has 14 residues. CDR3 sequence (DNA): TGTGCCAGCAGTTTGACGGTCTCTAATGAAAAACTGTTTTTT. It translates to CASSLTVSNEKLFF.

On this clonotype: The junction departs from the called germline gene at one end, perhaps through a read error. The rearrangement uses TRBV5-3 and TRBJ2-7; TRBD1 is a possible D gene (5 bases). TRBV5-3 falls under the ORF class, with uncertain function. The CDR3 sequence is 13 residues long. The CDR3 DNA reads TGTGCCAGCAGCTTGGGGCTGTGCTACGAGCAGTACTTC. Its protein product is CASSLGLCYEQYF.

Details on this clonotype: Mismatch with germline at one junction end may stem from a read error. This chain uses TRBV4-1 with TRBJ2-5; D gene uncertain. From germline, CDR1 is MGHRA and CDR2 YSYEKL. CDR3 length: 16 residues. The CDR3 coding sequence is TGCGCCAGCAGCCAAGACCCCCTTTCTCGTCAAGAGACCCCGTACTTC. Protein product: CASSQDPLSRQETPYF.

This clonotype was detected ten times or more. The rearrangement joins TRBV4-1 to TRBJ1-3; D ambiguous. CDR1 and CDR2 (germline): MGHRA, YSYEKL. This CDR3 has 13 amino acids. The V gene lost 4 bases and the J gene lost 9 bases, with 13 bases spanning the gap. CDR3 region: CASSPTGVATIYF. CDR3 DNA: TGCGCCAGCAGCCCCACCGGGGTTGCCACCATATATTTT.

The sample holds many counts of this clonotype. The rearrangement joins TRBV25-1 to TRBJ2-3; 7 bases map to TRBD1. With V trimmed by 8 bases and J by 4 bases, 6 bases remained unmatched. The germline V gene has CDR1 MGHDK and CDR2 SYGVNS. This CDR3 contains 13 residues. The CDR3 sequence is CASGAGGPDTQYF. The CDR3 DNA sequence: TGTGCCAGCGGAGCAGGGGGTCCAGATACGCAGTATTTT.

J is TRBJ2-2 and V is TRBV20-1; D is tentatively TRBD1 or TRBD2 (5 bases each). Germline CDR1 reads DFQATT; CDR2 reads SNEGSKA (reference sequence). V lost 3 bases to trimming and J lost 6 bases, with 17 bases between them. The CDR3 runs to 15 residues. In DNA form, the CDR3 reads TGCAGTGCTAGTGGACATACTTTAGCGCCCGGGGAGCTGTTTTTT. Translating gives CSASGHTLAPGELFF.

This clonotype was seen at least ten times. The CDR3 DNA reads as TGTGCCACCAGCACCCGGACAGTTGCCGACATGCTCTATGGCTACACCTTC. It codes for CATSTRTVADMLYGYTF. The chain combines TRBV15 with TRBJ1-2; D perhaps matches TRBD1 (6 bases). Deletions cut 4 bases from V and 4 bases from J, with 22 bases between. The CDR3 sequence is 17 residues long. Per germline, CDR1 LNHNV and CDR2 YYDKDF (reference sequence).

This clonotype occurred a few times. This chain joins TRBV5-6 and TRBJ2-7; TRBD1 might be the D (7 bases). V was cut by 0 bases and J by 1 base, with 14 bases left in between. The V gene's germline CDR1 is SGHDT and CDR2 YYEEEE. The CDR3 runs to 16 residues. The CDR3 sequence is CASSLGGTATSYEQYF. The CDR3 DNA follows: TGTGCCAGCAGCTTGGGCGGGACAGCTACGTCCTACGAGCAGTACTTC. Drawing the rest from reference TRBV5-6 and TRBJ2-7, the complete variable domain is DAGVTQSPTHLIKTRGQQVTLRCSPKSGHDTVSWYQQALGQGPQFIFQYYEEEERQRGNFPDRFSGHQFPNYSSELNVNALLLGDSALYLCASSLGGTATSYEQYFGPGTRLTVT.